Shown below are 17 T cell receptor beta chains from a single sample sequenced in a study of blood T cell repertoires in COVID-19. Assay: immunoSEQ multiplex PCR; the TCRdb copy retains only in-frame clones and omits some. The sample shows about 160,000 clones, about 80% of them seen only once. The specimen was peripheral blood. These receptors originate from a man in his 60s with acute or convalescent COVID-19.

The chain couples TRBV9 to TRBJ2-2, with 10 bases identical to TRBD2. With V trimmed by 0 bases and J by 1 base, 3 bases remained unmatched. This CDR3 contains 17 residues. The germline CDR1 and CDR2 sequences are SGDLS and YYNGEE. The CDR3 region has the DNA TGTGCCAGCAGCGTAGCTAGCGGGGGATTGAACACCGGGGAGCTGTTTTTT. Protein sequence: CASSVASGGLNTGELFF.

The chain links TRBV24-1 to TRBJ1-2; perhaps TRBD1 as D (5 bases). This CDR3 comprises 15 residues. V was clipped by 4 bases and J by 7 bases, with 18 bases between them. The V gene's germline CDR1 is KGHDR and CDR2 SFDVKD. The DNA for the CDR3 is TGTGCCACCAGTGACCCCACCCAGGGAATAGTTGGCTACACCTTC. It specifies CATSDPTQGIVGYTF.

The chain employs TRBV4-2 and TRBJ1-1, with D unclear. The germline V gene has CDR1 LGHNA and CDR2 YNFKEQ. Trimming removed 0 bases at V and 2 bases at J, with 22 bases between. The length of the CDR3 is 19 residues. CDR3 region: CASSQDRWSETKINTEAFF. CDR3 in DNA: TGTGCCAGCAGCCAAGATAGATGGTCAGAAACTAAAATAAACACTGAAGCTTTCTTT.

The chain carries TRBV5-1 and TRBJ1-2; 10 bases match TRBD1. The ends lost 7 bases at V and 6 bases at J; junction bases unmatched: 3. The CDR3 totals 12 residues. Germline V gene data show CDR1 as SGHRS and CDR2 as YFSETQ. CDR3 sequence (DNA): TGCGCCAGCTCCGGGACAGGGGATGGCTACACCTTC. Translation: CASSGTGDGYTF.

The chain links TRBV12-5 to TRBJ1-1, with 7 bases aligning to TRBD1. Germline assignment: CDR1 LGHNT and CDR2 FRNRAP. The V segment lost 6 bases and the J segment 0 bases; nucleotides outside the gene matches: 1. The CDR3 is 13 residues long. Written as DNA, the CDR3 is TGTGCTAGTGGACAGGGGATGAACACTGAAGCTTTCTTT. Translated: CASGQGMNTEAFF.

The chain recombines TRBV7-9 with TRBJ2-7; 8 bases line up with TRBD2. V trimming: 1 base; J trimming: 5 bases; junction bases outside the gene matches: 10. The CDR3 contains 16 residues. Germline V gene lookup returns CDR1 SEHNR and CDR2 FQNEAQ (reference sequence). The CDR3 sequence is CASSLVVGTSSHEQYF. CDR3 sequence (DNA): TGTGCCAGCAGCTTAGTGGTAGGGACTAGTTCCCACGAGCAGTACTTC. Using reference TRBV7-9 and TRBJ2-7 for the parts outside the CDR3, the full variable domain is DTGVSQNPRHKITKRGQNVTFRCDPISEHNRLYWYRQTLGQGPEFLTYFQNEAQLEKSRLLSDRFSAERPKGSFSTLEIQRTEQGDSAMYLCASSLVVGTSSHEQYFGPGTRLTVT.

In nucleotides, the CDR3 is TGTGCCAGCAGCTTAGTAACCAGCATCGGGAATGAGCAGTTCTTC. It encodes CASSLVTSIGNEQFF. The chain combines TRBV11-1 with TRBJ2-1; D gene uncertain. Deletions cut 1 base from V and 7 bases from J, with 14 bases between. The CDR3 is 15 residues long. Germline V gene sequence: CDR1 SGHAT, CDR2 FQDESV (reference sequence).

V usage is TRBV27 and J usage is TRBJ1-1; 7 bases are shared with TRBD1. The ends lost 2 bases at V and 3 bases at J; junction bases unmatched: 3. Germline V gene data show CDR1 as MNHEY and CDR2 as SMNVEV (reference sequence). This CDR3 has 14 residues. CDR3 in amino acids: CASSLMTGYTEAFF. As DNA, the CDR3 is TGTGCCAGCAGTTTAATGACAGGGTACACTGAAGCTTTCTTT.

This chain uses TRBV9 with TRBJ2-1, with 14 bases lining up with TRBD2. CDR1 and CDR2 (germline): SGDLS, YYNGEE. The CDR3 consists of 15 residues. V lost 2 bases to trimming and J lost 8 bases; unmatched junction nucleotides: 3. CDR3 region: CASSVQTSGGDEQFF. The CDR3 DNA reads TGTGCCAGCAGCGTTCAGACTAGCGGGGGGGATGAGCAGTTCTTC.

The rearrangement joins TRBV6-6 to TRBJ2-2; TRBD1 aligns across 9 bases. The CDR3 sequence is 16 residues long. The germline gives CDR1 MNHNY, CDR2 SVGAGI (reference sequence). V gave up 0 bases and J gave up 4 bases; unmatched junction bases: 3. The CDR3 loop reads CASSYSGQGITGELFF. The CDR3 DNA sequence: TGTGCCAGCAGTTACTCGGGACAGGGTATCACCGGGGAGCTGTTTTTT.

The V call is TRBV4-3, the J call TRBJ2-7, with 7 bases matching TRBD1. The CDR3 runs 14 residues. Trimming took 3 bases from V and 0 from J; bases not matched to a gene: 2. Per the germline V gene, CDR1 is LGHNA and CDR2 is YSLEER. The CDR3 reads CASSHGQDSYEQYF. The CDR3 bases are TGCGCCAGCAGCCATGGACAGGACTCCTACGAGCAGTACTTC.

The rearrangement links TRBV7-2 to TRBJ2-7; 8 nucleotides align to TRBD2. Germline CDR1 is SGHTA and CDR2 is FQGNSA. Unmatched junction bases numbered 8, after V lost 2 bases and J lost 2 bases. This CDR3 region has 16 residues. CDR3 DNA sequence: TGTGCCAGCAGCTTACATGCGGCGGGGGGAACCTACGAGCAGTACTTC. It encodes CASSLHAAGGTYEQYF.

The chain joins TRBV6-1 to TRBJ1-2; TRBD1 might be the D (6 bases). The germline V and J ends were trimmed by 0 bases and 8 bases, with 16 bases remaining between them. Germline-derived CDR1 and CDR2 are MNHNS and SASEGT. This CDR3 has 15 amino acids. The CDR3 region is CASSEAGARGEGYTF. The CDR3 coding sequence is TGTGCCAGCAGTGAAGCAGGGGCCAGGGGTGAAGGCTACACCTTC.

In its sample, this clone was seen many times. The junction shows a germline mismatch at one end, possibly a read error. The chain is built from TRBV27 and TRBJ2-1, with D maybe TRBD2 (5 bases). The CDR3 length is 11 residues. Germline assignment: CDR1 MNHEY and CDR2 SMNVEV (reference sequence). The CDR3: CATSSYNEQFF. CDR3 nucleotides: TGCGCAACTAGCTCCTACAATGAGCAGTTCTTC.

The chain combines TRBV27 with TRBJ2-3; 9 nucleotides agree with TRBD1. The CDR3 length is 16 residues. V gave up 5 bases and J gave up 4 bases; unmatched junction bases: 10. Germline loops: CDR1 MNHEY, CDR2 SMNVEV (reference sequence). CDR3 protein: CASSTPADRGPDTQYF. The CDR3 bases are TGTGCCAGCAGTACACCCGCGGACAGGGGCCCAGATACGCAGTATTTT.

The genes are TRBV6-6 and TRBJ2-5, with 7 bases fitting TRBD1. Germline lookup yields CDR1 MNHNY and CDR2 SVGAGI (reference sequence). CDR3 size: 14 residues. V lost 5 bases and J lost 4; bases outside the gene matches: 7. DNA of the CDR3: TGTGCCAGCAGTCAAACAGGGGCCGGAGAGACCCAGTACTTC. Protein sequence: CASSQTGAGETQYF.

The J gene is TRBJ1-5, the V gene TRBV18; D is perhaps TRBD1 (5 bases). V was pared by 2 bases and J by 6 bases, with 11 bases between. Germline-derived CDR1 and CDR2 are KGHSH and LQKENI. The CDR3 consists of 14 residues. In DNA, the CDR3 is TGTGCCAGCTCACCAGGGGGGGGAGCTCAGCCCCAGCATTTT. Amino acids: CASSPGGGAQPQHF. The full variable domain, with the rest looked up from reference TRBV18 and TRBJ1-5, is NAGVMQNPRHLVRRRGQEARLRCSPMKGHSHVYWYRQLPEEGLKFMVYLQKENIIDESGMPKERFSAEFPKEGPSILRIQQVVRGDSAAYFCASSPGGGAQPQHFGDGTRLSIL.